The TCR beta chain under discussion was sequenced for a study of tumor and adjacent non-tumor tissue in lung cancer. Study-wide context: Histology: about a dozen adenocarcinoma, a couple of squamous cell carcinoma, 1 small cell lung cancer. The patients, 10 men and 4 or 5 women, were roughly 30 to 80 with stage I to III disease.

TCRbeta libraries were built with three rounds of nested PCR, modified from ARM-PCR. MiXCR, run by TCRdb on the multiplex PCR reads, gives a single entry per CDR3 protein. Found here are over 40,000 distinct CDR3 sequences, just under 75% of them singletons; the top ten hold around 25%. Study outcomes and limitations: Tumor repertoires had a smaller top 100 clone share than normal lung. Tumor tissue had significantly higher TCR diversity than normal lung.

A note on this clonotype: The antigen is unknown. The junction differs from germline at one of its ends, possibly a read error.

CDR1 DFQATT and CDR2 SNEGSKA come from the germline V gene (reference sequence). This CDR3 region has 15 residues. The template was RNA from unsorted bulk tissue. More than 3 cm separated this lung sample from the edge of the tumor. V and J are TRBV20-1 and TRBJ2-2, with D perhaps TRBD1 or TRBD2 (5 bases each). The sequenced sample was distant non-tumor lung tissue. This clonotype was obtained from a woman aged 55-69 years with non-small cell lung cancer. DNA of the CDR3: TGCAATGCCAGAGGGGCAGATACGAACACCGGAGAGCTGTTTTTT. This gives the protein CNARGADTNTGELFF.